Here is one TCR beta chain with its context. Its antigen is undetermined. The entry originates in a study of cytomegalovirus exposure and HLA in healthy donors. Study-wide results and caveats: According to an earlier analysis, most TCR beta V segments yielded productive rearrangements about 87% or about 30% of the time. Later genetic work tied a missense DCLRE1C variant to beta-chain V and J trimming. For most subjects, TCR beta sequences were reported to predict HLA-A and HLA-B alleles with accuracy.

This CDR3 has 15 residues. Trimming took 7 bases from V and 1 from J; bases not matched to a gene: 9. Germline V CDR1 and CDR2: SQVTM, ANQGSEA. Use of 60 Vbeta and 13 Jbeta primers characterized the PCR. Measured with immunoSEQ multiplex PCR; TCRdb has only the in-frame clones, and not every one. The sample has roughly 120,000 clones, 80% seen once. The sequence was obtained from a male donor in good health and CMV-seronegative. This rearrangement joins TRBV29-1 to TRBJ2-7, with 11 bases fitting TRBD2. The sample was PBMCs. The CDR3: CSAVLPSGRSYEQYF. CDR3 bases: TGCAGCGCTGTCCTTCCTAGCGGGAGGTCCTACGAGCAGTACTTC.